This TCR beta chain was observed in a study of cytomegalovirus exposure and HLA in healthy donors. In the study overall: The same platform was used for the approximately 120 validation repertoires as for the roughly 670 first-cohort repertoires, as reported in a later analysis.

Some clones are missing from TCRdb's copy, which holds only in-frame ones; the method was immunoSEQ multiplex PCR. Of roughly 73,000 clones listed, 94% are singletons. Sequenced sample: PBMCs. This clonotype was obtained from a man between 18 and 29 years old in good health and CMV-seropositive.

For the CDR3, the DNA is TGCAGTGCTAGAGATGAGGGCTACACCTTC. It codes for CSARDEGYTF. V is TRBV20-1 and J is TRBJ1-2, with D unclear. This CDR3 has 10 residues. The germline CDR1 and CDR2 sequences are DFQATT and SNEGSKA (reference sequence). The V end lost 0 bases, the J end lost 8 bases, and 4 bases lay between the germline ends.